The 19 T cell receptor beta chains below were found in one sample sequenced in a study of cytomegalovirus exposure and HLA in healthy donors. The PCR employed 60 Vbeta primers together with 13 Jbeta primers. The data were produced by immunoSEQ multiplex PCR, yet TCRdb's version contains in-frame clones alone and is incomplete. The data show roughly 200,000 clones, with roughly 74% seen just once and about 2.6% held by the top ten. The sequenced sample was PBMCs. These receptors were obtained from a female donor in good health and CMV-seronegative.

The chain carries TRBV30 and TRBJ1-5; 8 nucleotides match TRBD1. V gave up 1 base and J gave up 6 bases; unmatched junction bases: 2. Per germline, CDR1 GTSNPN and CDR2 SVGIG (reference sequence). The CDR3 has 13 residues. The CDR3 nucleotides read TGTGCCTGGAGTGCAGGGGGCGGTCAGCCCCAGCATTTT. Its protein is CAWSAGGGQPQHF. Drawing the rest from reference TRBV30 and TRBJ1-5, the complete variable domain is SQTIHQWPATLVQPVGSPLSLECTVEGTSNPNLYWYRQAAGRGLQLLFYSVGIGQISSEVPQNLSASRPQDRQFILSSKKLLLSDSGFYLCAWSAGGGQPQHFGDGTRLSIL.

Written as DNA, the CDR3 is TGTGCCAGCAGTTTACGGACAGGAAAAGAGCCCCAGCATTTT. It encodes CASSLRTGKEPQHF. This rearrangement joins TRBV27 to TRBJ1-5; 7 nucleotides line up with TRBD1. V lost 2 bases and J lost 8; bases outside the gene matches: 6. CDR1 and CDR2 from the germline V gene are MNHEY and SMNVEV (reference sequence). This CDR3 contains 14 residues.

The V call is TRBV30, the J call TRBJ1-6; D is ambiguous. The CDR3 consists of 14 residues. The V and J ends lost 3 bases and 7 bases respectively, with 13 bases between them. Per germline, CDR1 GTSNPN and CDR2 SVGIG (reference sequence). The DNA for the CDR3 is TGTGCCTGGAGCCAAATGCGGGAAAATTCACCCCTCCACTTT. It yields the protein CAWSQMRENSPLHF.

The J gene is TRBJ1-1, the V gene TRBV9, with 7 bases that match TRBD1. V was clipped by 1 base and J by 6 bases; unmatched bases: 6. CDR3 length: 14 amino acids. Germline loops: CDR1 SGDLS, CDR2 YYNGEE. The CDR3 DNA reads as TGTGCCAGCAGCGTAAAGGGGGCTGGGGCTGAAGCTTTCTTT. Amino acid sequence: CASSVKGAGAEAFF.

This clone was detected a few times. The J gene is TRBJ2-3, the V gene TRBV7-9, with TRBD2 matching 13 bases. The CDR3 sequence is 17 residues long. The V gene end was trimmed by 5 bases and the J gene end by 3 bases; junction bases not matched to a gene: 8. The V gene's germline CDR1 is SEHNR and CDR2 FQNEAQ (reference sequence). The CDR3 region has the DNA TGTGCCAGCAGCACTTTTCCGGGACTAGCGGGAACAGATACGCAGTATTTT. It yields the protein CASSTFPGLAGTDTQYF.

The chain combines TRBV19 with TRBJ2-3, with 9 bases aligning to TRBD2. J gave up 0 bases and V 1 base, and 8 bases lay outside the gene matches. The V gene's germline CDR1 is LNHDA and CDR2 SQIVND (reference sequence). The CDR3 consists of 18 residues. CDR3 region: CASSIGDLAGPSTDTQYF. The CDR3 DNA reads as TGTGCCAGTAGTATAGGGGACCTAGCGGGACCCAGCACAGATACGCAGTATTTT.

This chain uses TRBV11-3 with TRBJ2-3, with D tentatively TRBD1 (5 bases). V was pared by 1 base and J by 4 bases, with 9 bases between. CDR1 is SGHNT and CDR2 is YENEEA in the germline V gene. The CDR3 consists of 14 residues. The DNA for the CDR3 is TGTGCCAGCAGCTTAGGACAGTCATCAGATACGCAGTATTTT. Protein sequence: CASSLGQSSDTQYF.

In DNA, the CDR3 is TGTGCCAGCAGTTTTAGCGGGAGTGGAGTTGAGCAGTACTTC. It codes for CASSFSGSGVEQYF. This chain uses TRBV6-6 with TRBJ2-7; TRBD2 matches 9 bases. The junction had 8 bases not matched to a gene; V was cut back by 4 bases and J by 7 bases. This CDR3 region has 14 residues. CDR1 is MNHNY, CDR2 SVGAGI, per germline (reference sequence).

The CDR3 reads CAWSVGGMNTEAFF. CDR3 nucleotide sequence: TGTGCCTGGAGTGTAGGAGGAATGAACACTGAAGCTTTCTTT. V usage is TRBV30 and J usage is TRBJ1-1; unclear D gene. The CDR3 has 14 amino acids. Trimming pared 0 bases from V and 0 bases from J, leaving 8 bases between. The germline gives CDR1 GTSNPN, CDR2 SVGIG (reference sequence).

Here the CDR3 reads CASSQPGEGGTEAFF. CDR3 DNA: TGCGCCAGCAGCCAACCGGGAGAAGGAGGGACTGAAGCTTTCTTT. The chain is built from TRBV4-3 and TRBJ1-1; no definite D call. Germline loops: CDR1 LGHNA, CDR2 YSLEER. V shed 2 bases and J shed 5 bases, with 15 bases lying between them. CDR3 length equals 15 residues.

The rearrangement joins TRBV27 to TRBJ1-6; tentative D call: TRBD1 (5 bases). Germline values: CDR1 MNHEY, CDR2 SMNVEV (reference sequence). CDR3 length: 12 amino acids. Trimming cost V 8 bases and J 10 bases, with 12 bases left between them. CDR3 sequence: CASGDRKSPLHF. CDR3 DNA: TGTGCCAGCGGTGACAGAAAATCACCCCTCCACTTT.

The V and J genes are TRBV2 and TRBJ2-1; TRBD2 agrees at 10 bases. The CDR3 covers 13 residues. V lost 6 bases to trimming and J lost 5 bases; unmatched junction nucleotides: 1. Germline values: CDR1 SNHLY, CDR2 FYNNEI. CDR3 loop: CASRLAGHNEQFF. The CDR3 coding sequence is TGTGCCAGCAGACTAGCGGGGCACAATGAGCAGTTCTTC.

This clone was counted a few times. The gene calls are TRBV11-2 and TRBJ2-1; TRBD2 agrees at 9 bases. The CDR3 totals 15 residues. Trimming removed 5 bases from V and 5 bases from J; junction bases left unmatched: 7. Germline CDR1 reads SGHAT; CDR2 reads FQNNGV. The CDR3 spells CASSLSGGSHNEQFF. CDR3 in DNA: TGTGCCAGCAGCCTTAGCGGGGGTTCCCACAATGAGCAGTTCTTC. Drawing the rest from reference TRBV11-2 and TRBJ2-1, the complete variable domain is EAGVAQSPRYKIIEKRQSVAFWCNPISGHATLYWYQQILGQGPKLLIQFQNNGVVDDSQLPKDRFSAERLKGVDSTLKIQPAKLEDSAVYLCASSLSGGSHNEQFFGPGTRLTVL.

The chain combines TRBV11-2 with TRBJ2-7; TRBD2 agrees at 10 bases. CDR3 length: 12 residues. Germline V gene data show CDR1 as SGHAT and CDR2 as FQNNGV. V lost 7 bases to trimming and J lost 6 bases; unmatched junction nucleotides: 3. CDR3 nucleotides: TGTGCCAGCACTAGCGGGGGCCTCGAGCAGTACTTC. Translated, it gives CASTSGGLEQYF. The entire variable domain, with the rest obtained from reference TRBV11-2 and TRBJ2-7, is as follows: EAGVAQSPRYKIIEKRQSVAFWCNPISGHATLYWYQQILGQGPKLLIQFQNNGVVDDSQLPKDRFSAERLKGVDSTLKIQPAKLEDSAVYLCASTSGGLEQYFGPGTRLTVT.

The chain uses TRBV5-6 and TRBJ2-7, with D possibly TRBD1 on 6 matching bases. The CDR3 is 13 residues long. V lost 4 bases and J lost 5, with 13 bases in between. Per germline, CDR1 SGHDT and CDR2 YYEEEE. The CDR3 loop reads CASSPDSRHEQYF. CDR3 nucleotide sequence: TGTGCCAGCAGCCCGGACAGCCGTCACGAGCAGTACTTC.

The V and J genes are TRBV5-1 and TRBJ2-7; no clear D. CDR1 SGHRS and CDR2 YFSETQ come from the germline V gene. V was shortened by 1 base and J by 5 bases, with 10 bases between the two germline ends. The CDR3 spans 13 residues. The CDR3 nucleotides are TGCGCCAGCAGCTTGTCTCTAAATCACGAGCAGTACTTC. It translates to CASSLSLNHEQYF.

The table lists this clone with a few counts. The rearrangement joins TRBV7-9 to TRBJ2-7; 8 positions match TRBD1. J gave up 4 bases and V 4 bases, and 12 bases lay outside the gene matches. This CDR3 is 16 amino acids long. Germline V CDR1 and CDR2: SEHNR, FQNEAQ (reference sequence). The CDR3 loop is CASSYTGGLPWYEQYF. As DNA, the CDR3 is TGTGCCAGCAGCTACACAGGGGGACTCCCTTGGTACGAGCAGTACTTC.

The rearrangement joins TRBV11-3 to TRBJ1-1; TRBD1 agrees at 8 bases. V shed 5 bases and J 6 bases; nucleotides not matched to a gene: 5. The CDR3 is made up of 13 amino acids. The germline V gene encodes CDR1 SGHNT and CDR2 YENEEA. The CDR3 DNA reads TGTGCCAGCAGCCAGGGACAGGCTTCTGAAGCTTTCTTT. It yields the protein CASSQGQASEAFF.

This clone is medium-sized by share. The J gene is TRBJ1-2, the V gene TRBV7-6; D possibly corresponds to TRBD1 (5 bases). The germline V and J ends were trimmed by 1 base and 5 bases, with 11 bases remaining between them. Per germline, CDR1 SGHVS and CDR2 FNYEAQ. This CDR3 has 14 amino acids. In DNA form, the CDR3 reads TGTGCCAGCAGCTTAGAACCCCAGGGATATGGCTACACCTTC. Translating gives CASSLEPQGYGYTF.